This T cell receptor (beta chain) was sequenced in a study of human T cells and chemical hapten exposure. At least ten counts were recorded for this clonotype. The antigen is unknown. TCRdb called the RACE reads again in MiXCR, with one record for every CDR3 protein. Of 40,000 to 45,000 distinct CDR3 sequences listed, around 10% are singletons. This CDR3 has 13 amino acids. CDR1 is SGHRS, CDR2 YFSETQ, per germline. V dropped 4 bases and J dropped 4 bases, with 11 bases sitting between them. Time point here: patch test 2, 6 weeks after DPC sensitization. Treatment defined: therapeutic diphenylcyclopropenone sensitization with weekly scalp DPC. Patch tests were applied only after blood draws. Total RNA came from unfractionated whole blood. General observations from the study: PT1 expanded TCR counts correlated positively with patch test score.

This chain connects TRBV5-1 to TRBJ1-1; possible D gene TRBD1, 5 bases. Sequenced material: whole blood, taken in connection with sensitization to the hapten diphenylcyclopropenone (DPC). This TCR was sampled from a middle-aged woman with alopecia areata. Some clones in this sample may be carry-over from other donors' samples. CDR3 nucleotides: TGCGCCAGCAGCCCGTGGGGGGGCACTGAAGCTTTCTTT. Residues: CASSPWGGTEAFF.